This T cell receptor (beta chain) was captured in a study of T cell responses to AZD1222 COVID-19 vaccine. General observations from the study: Close to half of spike-specific TCRs reportedly recognize unmutated variant regions. Spike-specific TCR repertoires showed rising breadth and depth after two AZD1222 doses.

Data came from immunoSEQ multiplex PCR; TCRdb stores just in-frame clones and leaves some out. The sample holds some 130,000 clones, 89% seen once. This clone showed up just a few times. What it binds is not known. The length of the CDR3 is 15 residues. Looked up from germline, CDR1 is MNHEY and CDR2 is SMNVEV (reference sequence). The V and J ends lost 4 bases and 9 bases, in that order; junction bases with no gene match: 9. The chain carries TRBV27 and TRBJ1-6; 7 nucleotides agree with TRBD1. This receptor was obtained from an adult in good health. The specimen was peripheral blood, collected on day 0 of AZD1222 vaccination. CDR3 protein: CASSSYRDRFSPLHF. In DNA form, the CDR3 reads TGTGCCAGCAGTTCTTACCGGGACAGATTTTCACCCCTCCACTTT.